This T cell receptor (beta chain) was sequenced for a study of Ad26.COV2.S vaccination and SARS-CoV-2 variants. The treatment denotes: roughly 19 received Ad26.COV2.S at low or high dose, single or two shots; roughly five received placebo; per-sample allocation not given. Day 63 after the first vaccine or placebo injection was the time point for sampling. Only one count was recorded for this clone. Assay: immunoSEQ multiplex PCR; the TCRdb copy retains only in-frame clones and omits some. The table lists approximately 410,000 clones, roughly 90% of them singletons. This clonotype originated in a person between 18 and 65 years old who received the Ad26.COV2.S COVID-19 vaccine or a placebo. Sequencing was performed on peripheral blood, taken in a trial of Ad26.COV2.S vaccine versus placebo.

This chain's CDR3 is CASSFGSHTGELFF. The CDR3 DNA reads as TGCGCCAGCAGCTTCGGGTCTCACACCGGGGAGCTGTTTTTT. V and J are TRBV5-1 and TRBJ2-2; no reliable D call. V gave up 2 bases and J gave up 3 bases, with 8 bases separating them. Germline lookup yields CDR1 SGHRS and CDR2 YFSETQ. The CDR3 is 14 amino acids. Supplemented by reference TRBV5-1 and TRBJ2-2, the full variable domain reads KAGVTQTPRYLIKTRGQQVTLSCSPISGHRSVSWYQQTPGQGLQFLFEYFSETQRNKGNFPGRFSGRQFSNSRSEMNVSTLELGDSALYLCASSFGSHTGELFFGEGSRLTVL.